This TCR beta chain is drawn from a study of human T cells and chemical hapten exposure. TCRdb re-called the RACE reads through MiXCR, storing one row per CDR3 protein. The sample lists 250,000 or so distinct CDR3 sequences, about 9% occurring once. Germline CDR1 is MNHNY and CDR2 is SVGAGI (reference sequence). This CDR3 is built from 12 residues. V lost 6 bases, J lost 5 bases, and 10 bases lay in between. Sample time point: pre-sensitization, week 0. The treatment was: therapeutic diphenylcyclopropenone sensitization with weekly scalp DPC. This clonotype has a handful of counts. The source is a woman aged 40 to 50 with alopecia areata. Some clones in this sample may be carry-over from other donors' samples. The V call is TRBV6-6, the J call TRBJ1-1; D uncertain. Sequenced here: whole blood, sampled in connection with sensitization to the hapten diphenylcyclopropenone (DPC). The CDR3 region has the DNA TGTGCCAGCAGCCCGCCCCAGACTGAAGCTTTCTTT. Its translation: CASSPPQTEAFF.